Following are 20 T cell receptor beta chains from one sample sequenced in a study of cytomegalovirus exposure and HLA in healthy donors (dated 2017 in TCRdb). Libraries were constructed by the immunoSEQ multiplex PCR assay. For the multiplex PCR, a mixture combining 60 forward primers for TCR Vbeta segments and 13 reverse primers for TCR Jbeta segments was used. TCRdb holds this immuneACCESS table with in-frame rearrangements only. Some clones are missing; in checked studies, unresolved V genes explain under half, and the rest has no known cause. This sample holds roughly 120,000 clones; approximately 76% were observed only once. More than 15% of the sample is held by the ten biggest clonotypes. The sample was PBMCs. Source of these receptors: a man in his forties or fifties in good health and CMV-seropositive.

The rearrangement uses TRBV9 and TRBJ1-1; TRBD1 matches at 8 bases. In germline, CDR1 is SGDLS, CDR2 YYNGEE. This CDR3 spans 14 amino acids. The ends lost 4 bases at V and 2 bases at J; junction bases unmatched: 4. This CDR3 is CASSQTGANTEAFF. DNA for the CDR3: TGTGCCAGCAGCCAGACAGGGGCAAACACTGAAGCTTTCTTT.

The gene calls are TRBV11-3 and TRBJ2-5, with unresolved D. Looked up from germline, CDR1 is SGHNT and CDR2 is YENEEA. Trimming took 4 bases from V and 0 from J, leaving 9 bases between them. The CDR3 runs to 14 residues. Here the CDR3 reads CASSSHFDQETQYF. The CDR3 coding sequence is TGTGCCAGCAGCTCTCACTTCGACCAAGAGACCCAGTACTTC. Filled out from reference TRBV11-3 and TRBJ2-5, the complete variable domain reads EAGVVQSPRYKIIEKKQPVAFWCNPISGHNTLYWYLQNLGQGPELLIRYENEEAVDDSQLPKDRFSAERLKGVDSTLKIQPAELGDSAVYLCASSSHFDQETQYFGPGTRLLVL.

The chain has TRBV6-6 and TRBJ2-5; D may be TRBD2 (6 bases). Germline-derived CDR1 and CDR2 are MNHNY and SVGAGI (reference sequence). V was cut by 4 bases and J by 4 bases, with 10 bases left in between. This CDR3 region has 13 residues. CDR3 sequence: CASSWGGRETQYF. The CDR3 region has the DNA TGTGCCAGCAGTTGGGGAGGTCGAGAGACCCAGTACTTC.

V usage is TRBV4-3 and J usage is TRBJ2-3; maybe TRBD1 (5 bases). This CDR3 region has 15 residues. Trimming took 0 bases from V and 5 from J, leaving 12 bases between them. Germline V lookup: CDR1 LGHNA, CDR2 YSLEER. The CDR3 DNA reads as TGCGCCAGCAGCCAAGATCGGACACCCGGAGATACGCAGTATTTT. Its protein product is CASSQDRTPGDTQYF.

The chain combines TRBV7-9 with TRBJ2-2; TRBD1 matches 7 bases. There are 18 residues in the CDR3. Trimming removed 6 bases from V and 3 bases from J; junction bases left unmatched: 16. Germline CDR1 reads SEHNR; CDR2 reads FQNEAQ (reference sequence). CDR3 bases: TGTGCCAGCAGACGAGACAGGGTAGACGTATGGGACACCGGGGAGCTGTTTTTT. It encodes CASRRDRVDVWDTGELFF.

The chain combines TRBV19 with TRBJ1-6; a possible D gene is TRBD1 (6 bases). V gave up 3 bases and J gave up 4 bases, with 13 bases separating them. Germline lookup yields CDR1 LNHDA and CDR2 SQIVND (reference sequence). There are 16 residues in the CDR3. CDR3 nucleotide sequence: TGTGCCAGTAGTATCATCGCAGGGGATTATAATTCACCCCTCCACTTT. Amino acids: CASSIIAGDYNSPLHF.

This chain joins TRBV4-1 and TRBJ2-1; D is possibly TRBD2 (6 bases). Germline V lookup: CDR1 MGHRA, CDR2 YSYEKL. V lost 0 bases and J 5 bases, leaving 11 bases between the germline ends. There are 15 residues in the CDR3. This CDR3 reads CASSQDGGYNNEQFF. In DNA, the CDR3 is TGCGCCAGCAGCCAAGACGGGGGTTACAACAATGAGCAGTTCTTC.

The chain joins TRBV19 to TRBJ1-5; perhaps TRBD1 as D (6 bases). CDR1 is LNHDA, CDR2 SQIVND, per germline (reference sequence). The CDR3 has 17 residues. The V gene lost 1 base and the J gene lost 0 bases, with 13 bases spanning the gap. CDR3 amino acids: CASSIVGGGGSNQPQHF. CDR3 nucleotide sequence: TGTGCCAGTAGTATAGTGGGAGGGGGGGGTAGCAATCAGCCCCAGCATTTT.

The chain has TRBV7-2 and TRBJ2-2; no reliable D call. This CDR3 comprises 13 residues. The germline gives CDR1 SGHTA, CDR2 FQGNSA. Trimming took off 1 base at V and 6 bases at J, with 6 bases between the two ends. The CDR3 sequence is CASSLVSAGELFF. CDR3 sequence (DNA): TGTGCCAGCAGCTTAGTAAGCGCCGGGGAGCTGTTTTTT.

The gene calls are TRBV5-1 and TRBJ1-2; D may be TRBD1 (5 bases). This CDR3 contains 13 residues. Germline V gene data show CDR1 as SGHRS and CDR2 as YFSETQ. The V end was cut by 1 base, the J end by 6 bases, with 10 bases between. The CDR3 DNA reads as TGCGCCAGCAGCTTGACAGGACCTGATGGCTACACCTTC. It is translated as CASSLTGPDGYTF.

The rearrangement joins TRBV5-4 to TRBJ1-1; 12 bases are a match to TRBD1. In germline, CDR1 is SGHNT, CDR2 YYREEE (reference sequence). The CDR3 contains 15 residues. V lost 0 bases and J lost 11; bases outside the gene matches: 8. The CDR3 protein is CASSLGGDRGLGAFF. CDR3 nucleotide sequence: TGTGCCAGCAGCTTGGGCGGGGACAGGGGGCTAGGGGCTTTCTTT.

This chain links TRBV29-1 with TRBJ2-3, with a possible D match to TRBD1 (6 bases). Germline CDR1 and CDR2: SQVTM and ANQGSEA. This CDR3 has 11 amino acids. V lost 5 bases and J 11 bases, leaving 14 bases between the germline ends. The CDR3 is CSVFRDMGQYF. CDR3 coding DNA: TGCAGCGTTTTCCGGGACATGGGGCAGTATTTT.

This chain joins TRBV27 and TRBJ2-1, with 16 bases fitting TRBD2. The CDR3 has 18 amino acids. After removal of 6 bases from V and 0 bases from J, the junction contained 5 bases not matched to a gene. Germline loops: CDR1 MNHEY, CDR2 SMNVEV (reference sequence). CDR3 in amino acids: CASRTGLAGGSSYNEQFF. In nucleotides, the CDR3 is TGTGCCAGCAGGACGGGACTAGCGGGAGGGAGCTCCTACAATGAGCAGTTCTTC.

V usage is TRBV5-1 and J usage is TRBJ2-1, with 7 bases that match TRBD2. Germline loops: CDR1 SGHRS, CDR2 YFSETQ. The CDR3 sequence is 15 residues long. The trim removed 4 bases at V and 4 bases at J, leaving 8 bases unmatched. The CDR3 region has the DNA TGCGCCAGCAGCCCGGCTAGCGGAAATTACAATGAGCAGTTCTTC. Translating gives CASSPASGNYNEQFF.

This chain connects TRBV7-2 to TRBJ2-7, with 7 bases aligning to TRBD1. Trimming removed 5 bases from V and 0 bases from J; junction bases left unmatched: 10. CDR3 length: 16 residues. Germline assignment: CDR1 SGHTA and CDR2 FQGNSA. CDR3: CASSPTRTGFSYEQYF. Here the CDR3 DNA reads TGTGCCAGCAGCCCCACTCGGACAGGATTCTCCTACGAGCAGTACTTC.

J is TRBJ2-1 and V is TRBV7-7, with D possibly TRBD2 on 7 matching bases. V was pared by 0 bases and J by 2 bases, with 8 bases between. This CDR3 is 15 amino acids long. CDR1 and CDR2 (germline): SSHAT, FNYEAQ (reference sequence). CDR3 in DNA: TGTGCCAGCAGCTTAGCGGGGGGGCCCTACAATGAGCAGTTCTTC. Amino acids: CASSLAGGPYNEQFF.

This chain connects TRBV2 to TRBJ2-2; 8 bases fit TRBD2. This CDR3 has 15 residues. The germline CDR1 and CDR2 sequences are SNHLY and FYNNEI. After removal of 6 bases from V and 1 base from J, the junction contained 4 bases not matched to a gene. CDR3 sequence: CASRITSGNTGELFF. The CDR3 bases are TGTGCCAGCAGAATTACTAGCGGGAACACCGGGGAGCTGTTTTTT.

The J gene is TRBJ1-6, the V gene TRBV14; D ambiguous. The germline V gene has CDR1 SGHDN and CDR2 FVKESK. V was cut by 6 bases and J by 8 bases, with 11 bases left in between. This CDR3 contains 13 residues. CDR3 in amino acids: CASRRTGDSPLHF. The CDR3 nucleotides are TGTGCCAGCAGACGGACGGGAGATTCACCCCTCCACTTT.

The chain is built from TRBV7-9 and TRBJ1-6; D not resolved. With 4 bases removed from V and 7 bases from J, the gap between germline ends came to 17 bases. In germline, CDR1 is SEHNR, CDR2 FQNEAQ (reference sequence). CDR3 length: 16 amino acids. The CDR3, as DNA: TGTGCCAGCAGCTCCGTCGGGTCCTCCCGGAATTCACCCCTCCACTTT. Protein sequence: CASSSVGSSRNSPLHF.

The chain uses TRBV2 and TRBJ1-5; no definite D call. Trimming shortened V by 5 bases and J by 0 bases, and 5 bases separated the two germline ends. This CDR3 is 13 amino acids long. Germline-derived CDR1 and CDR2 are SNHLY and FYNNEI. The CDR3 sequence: CASSPYSNQPQHF. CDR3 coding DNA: TGTGCCAGCAGTCCGTATAGCAATCAGCCCCAGCATTTT. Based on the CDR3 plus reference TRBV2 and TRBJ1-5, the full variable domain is EPEVTQTPSHQVTQMGQEVILRCVPISNHLYFYWYRQILGQKVEFLVSFYNNEISEKSEIFDDQFSVERPDGSNFTLKIRSTKLEDSAMYFCASSPYSNQPQHFGDGTRLSIL.